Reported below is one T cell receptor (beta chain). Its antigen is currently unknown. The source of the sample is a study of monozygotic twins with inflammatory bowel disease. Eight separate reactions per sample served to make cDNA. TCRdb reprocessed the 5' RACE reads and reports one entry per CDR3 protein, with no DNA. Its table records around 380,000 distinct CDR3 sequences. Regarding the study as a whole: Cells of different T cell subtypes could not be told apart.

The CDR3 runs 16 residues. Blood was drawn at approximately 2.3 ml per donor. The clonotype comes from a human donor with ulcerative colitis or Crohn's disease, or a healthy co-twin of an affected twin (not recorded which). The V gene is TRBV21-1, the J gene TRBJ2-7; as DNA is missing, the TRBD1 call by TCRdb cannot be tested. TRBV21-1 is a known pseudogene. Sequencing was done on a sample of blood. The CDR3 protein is CASSKVGQGAPYEQYF.